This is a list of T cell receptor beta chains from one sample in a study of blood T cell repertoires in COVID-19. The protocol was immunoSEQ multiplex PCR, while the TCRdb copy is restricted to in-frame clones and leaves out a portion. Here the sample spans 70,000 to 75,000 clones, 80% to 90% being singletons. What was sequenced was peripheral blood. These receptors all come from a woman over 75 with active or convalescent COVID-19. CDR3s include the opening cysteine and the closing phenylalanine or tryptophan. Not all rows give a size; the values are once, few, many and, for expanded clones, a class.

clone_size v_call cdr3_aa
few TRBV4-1 CASQYAPDSSYEQYF
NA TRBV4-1 CASSQVPPSYNEQFF
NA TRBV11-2 CASSRTVGLYQETQYF
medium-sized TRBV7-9 CASSSGDRDNSPLHF
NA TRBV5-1 CASSPTGTGSYEQYF
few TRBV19 CASSITAGGSYNSPLHF
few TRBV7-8 CASSSSGARRGAYEQYF
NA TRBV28 CASSLQGASGNTIYF
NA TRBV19 CASSIDPRYEQYF
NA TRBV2 CASSYRGDYGYTF
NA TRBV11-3 CASSLGGSLEGTQYF
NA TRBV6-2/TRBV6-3 CASSSRSTADTQYF
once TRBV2 CASSEWGQTNTEAFF
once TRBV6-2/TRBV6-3 CASSYPGQLNTEAFF
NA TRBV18 CASSPSAYEQYF
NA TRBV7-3 CASSAQNNEQFF
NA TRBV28 CASRGGDMSSYEQYF
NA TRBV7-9 CASSLGGNRTLRGSPLHF
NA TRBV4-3 CASSKGTGLSYEQYF
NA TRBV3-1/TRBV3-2 CASSQYGGNYEQYF
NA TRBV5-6 CASSLGGNGYTF
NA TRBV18 CASSPSGSGDDTQYF
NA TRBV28 CASSFGRGNQPQHF
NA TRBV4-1 CASSLGQGFPDTQYF
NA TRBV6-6 CASSRGKDRGRTGELFF
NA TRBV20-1 CSASGAGAYTDTQYF
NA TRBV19 CASRSPPLDSTPLNTEAFF
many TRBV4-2 CASSQELAGTYEQYF
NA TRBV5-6 CASSLGTDVNGYTF
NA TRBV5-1 CASSTGTAEDNSPLHF
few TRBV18 CASSPPTASNTEAFF
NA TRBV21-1 CASSTPSYEQYF
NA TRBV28 CASSLSGNRGYTF
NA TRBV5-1 CASYPGDRGYNEQFF
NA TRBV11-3 CASSLNTGIRTDTQYF
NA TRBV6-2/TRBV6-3 CASSYGGSGVYEQYF
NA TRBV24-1 CATSVRTGELFF
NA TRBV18 CASSRQGAETQYF
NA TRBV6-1 CASSDDLASAYNEQFF
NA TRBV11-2 CASSLNASPQTEAFF
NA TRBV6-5 CASSRSGQHYGYTF
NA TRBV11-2 CASSLNQLLGNSPLHF
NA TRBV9 CASSVGEWDTQYF
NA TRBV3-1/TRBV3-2 CASSHIGYGLGNEQFF
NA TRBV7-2 CASSILTGHISPLHF
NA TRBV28 CASSLRDTGELFF
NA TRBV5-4 CASSRAGTPLEQYF
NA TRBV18 CASSGWQEQPQHF
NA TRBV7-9 CASSPPDLSKNIQYF
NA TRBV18 CASSPAGGNQPQHF
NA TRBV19 CASRDTVSSYEQYF
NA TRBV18 CASSPHAAAGGLTDTQYF
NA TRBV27 CASSSRTRTHTGELFF
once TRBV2 CASRGGLVSYEQYF
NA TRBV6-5 CASSPLTGTQYF
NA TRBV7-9 CASSSLGEQFF
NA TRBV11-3 CASSLEFGWRDYIQYF
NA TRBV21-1 CASPVGGADEQFF
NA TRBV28 CASSLGWGQTTGELFF